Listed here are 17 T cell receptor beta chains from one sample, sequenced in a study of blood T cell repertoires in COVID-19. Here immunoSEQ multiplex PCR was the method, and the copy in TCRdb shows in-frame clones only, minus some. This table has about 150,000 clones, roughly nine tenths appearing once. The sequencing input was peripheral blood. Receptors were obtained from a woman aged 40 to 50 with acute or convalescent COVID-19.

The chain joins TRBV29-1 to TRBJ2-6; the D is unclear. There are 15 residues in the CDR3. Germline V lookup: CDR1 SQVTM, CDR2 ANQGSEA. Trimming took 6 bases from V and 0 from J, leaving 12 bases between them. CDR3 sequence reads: CSVVLQDSGANVLTF. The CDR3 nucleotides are TGCAGCGTCGTCCTTCAGGACTCTGGGGCCAACGTCCTGACTTTC.

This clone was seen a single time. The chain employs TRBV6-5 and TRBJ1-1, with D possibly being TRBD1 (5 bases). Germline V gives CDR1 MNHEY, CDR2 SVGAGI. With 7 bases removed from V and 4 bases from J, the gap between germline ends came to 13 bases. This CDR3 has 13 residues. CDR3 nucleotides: TGTGCCAGCATCTACCCGGGGGGCACTGAAGCTTTCTTT. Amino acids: CASIYPGGTEAFF.

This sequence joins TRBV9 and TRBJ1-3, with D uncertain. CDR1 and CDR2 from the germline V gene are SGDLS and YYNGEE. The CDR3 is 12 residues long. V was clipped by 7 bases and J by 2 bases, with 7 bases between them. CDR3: CASSTAGNTIYF. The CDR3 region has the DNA TGTGCCAGCTCTACAGCTGGAAACACCATATATTTT.

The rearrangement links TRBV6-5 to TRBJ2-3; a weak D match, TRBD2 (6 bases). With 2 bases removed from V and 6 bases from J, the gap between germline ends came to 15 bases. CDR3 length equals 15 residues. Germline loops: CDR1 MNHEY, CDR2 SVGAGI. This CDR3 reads CASSYEYGGRDTQYF. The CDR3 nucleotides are TGTGCCAGCAGTTACGAATACGGAGGGAGGGATACGCAGTATTTT.

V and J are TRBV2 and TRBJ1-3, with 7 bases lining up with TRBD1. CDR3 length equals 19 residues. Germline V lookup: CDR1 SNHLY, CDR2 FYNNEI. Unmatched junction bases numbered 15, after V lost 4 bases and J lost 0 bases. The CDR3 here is CASSALASWDSPSGNTIYF. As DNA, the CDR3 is TGTGCCAGCAGTGCATTAGCAAGTTGGGACAGCCCCTCTGGAAACACCATATATTTT.

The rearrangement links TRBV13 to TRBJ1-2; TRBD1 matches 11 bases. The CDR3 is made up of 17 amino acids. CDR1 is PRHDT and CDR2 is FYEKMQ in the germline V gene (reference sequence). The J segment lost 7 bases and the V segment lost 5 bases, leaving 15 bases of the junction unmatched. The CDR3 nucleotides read TGTGCCAGCAGCAGGAAAACCAGGGACAGGGGGGAGAGTGGCTACACCTTC. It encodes CASSRKTRDRGESGYTF.

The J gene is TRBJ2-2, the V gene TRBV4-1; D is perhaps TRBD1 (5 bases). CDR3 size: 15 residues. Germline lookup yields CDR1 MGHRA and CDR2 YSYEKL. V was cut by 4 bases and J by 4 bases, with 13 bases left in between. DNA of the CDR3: TGCGCCAGCAGCCCGATGGGGCACAGCACCGGGGAGCTGTTTTTT. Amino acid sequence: CASSPMGHSTGELFF.

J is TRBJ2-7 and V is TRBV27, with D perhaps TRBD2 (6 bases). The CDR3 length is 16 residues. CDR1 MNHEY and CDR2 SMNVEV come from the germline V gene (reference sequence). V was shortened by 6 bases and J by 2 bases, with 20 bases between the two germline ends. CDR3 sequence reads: CASRRARDFVTYEQYF. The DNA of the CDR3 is TGTGCCAGCAGAAGAGCCCGGGACTTCGTTACCTACGAGCAGTACTTC.

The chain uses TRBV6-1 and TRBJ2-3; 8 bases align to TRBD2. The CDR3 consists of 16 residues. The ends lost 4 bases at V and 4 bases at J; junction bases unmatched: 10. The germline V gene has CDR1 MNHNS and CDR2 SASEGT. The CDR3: CASSVGWAGGPDTQYF. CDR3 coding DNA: TGTGCCAGCAGTGTCGGGTGGGCGGGGGGCCCAGATACGCAGTATTTT.

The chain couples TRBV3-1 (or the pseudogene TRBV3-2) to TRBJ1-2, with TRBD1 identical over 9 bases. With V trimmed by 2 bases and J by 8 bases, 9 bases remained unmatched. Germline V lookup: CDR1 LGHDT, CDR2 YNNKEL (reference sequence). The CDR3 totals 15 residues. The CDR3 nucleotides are TGTGCCAGCAGCCAATCGGACAGGGGTCGTAGAGGCTACACCTTC. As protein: CASSQSDRGRRGYTF.

The CDR3 DNA follows: TGTGCCAGCAGCTTCCGGCAGGGGGCTTTTGGAAACACCATATATTTT. It yields the protein CASSFRQGAFGNTIYF. The V and J genes are TRBV5-4 and TRBJ1-3; 8 positions match TRBD1. After removal of 2 bases from V and 3 bases from J, the junction contained 7 bases not matched to a gene. This CDR3 is built from 16 residues. Germline values: CDR1 SGHNT, CDR2 YYREEE (reference sequence).

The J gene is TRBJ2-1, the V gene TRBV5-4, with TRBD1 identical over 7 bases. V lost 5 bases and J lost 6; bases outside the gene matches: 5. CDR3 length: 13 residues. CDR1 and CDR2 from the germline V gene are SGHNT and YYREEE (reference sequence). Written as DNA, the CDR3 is TGTGCCAGCAGAAAGGGACAGTCCAATGAGCAGTTCTTC. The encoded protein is CASRKGQSNEQFF.

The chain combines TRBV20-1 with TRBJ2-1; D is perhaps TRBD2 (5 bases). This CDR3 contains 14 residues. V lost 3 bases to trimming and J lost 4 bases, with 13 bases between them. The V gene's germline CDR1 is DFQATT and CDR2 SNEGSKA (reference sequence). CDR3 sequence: CSASELAAYNEQFF. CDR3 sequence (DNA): TGCAGTGCTAGTGAGCTAGCCGCTTACAATGAGCAGTTCTTC.

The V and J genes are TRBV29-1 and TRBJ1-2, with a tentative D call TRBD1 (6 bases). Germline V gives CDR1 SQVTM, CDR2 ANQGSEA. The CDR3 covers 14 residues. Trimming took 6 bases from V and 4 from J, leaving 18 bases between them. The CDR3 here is CSVVTGKRGYGYTF. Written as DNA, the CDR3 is TGCAGCGTCGTTACAGGGAAAAGGGGCTATGGCTACACCTTC. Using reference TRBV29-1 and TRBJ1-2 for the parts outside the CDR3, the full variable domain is SAVISQKPSRDICQRGTSLTIQCQVDSQVTMMFWYRQQPGQSLTLIATANQGSEATYESGFVIDKFPISRPNLTFSTLTVSNMSPEDSSIYLCSVVTGKRGYGYTFGSGTRLTVV.

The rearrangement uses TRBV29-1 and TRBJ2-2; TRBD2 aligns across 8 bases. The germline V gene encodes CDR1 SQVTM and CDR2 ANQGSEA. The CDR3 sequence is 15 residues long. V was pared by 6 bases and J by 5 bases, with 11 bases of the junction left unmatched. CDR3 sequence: CSVTSGGRDTGELFF. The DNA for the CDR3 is TGCAGCGTGACAAGCGGGGGCCGGGATACCGGGGAGCTGTTTTTT.

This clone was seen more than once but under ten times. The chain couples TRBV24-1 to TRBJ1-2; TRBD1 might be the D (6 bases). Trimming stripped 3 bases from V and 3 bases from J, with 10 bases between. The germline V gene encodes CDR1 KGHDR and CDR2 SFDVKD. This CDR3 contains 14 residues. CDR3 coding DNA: TGTGCCACCAGTGATAGTCGGACAGACTATGGCTACACCTTC. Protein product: CATSDSRTDYGYTF.

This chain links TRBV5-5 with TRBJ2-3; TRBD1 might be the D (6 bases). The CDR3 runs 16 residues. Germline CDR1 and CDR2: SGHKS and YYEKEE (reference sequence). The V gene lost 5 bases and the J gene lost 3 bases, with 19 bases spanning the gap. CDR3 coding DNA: TGTGCCAGCAGTTTCAAACAGGGATTAGTGACAGATACGCAGTATTTT. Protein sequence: CASSFKQGLVTDTQYF.